The T cell receptor (beta chain) described here comes from a study of cytomegalovirus exposure and HLA in healthy donors. Broader study findings: As a later analysis showed, a missense DCLRE1C variant was linked to trimming of TCR beta V- and J-genes. Indistinguishable V segments such as TRBV6-2 and TRBV6-3 were excluded.

CDR3 length equals 16 residues. Germline assignment: CDR1 MDHEN and CDR2 SYDVKM. V trimming: 3 bases; J trimming: 4 bases; junction bases outside the gene matches: 8. The primer mix had 60 Vbeta and 13 Jbeta primers. Data came from immunoSEQ multiplex PCR; TCRdb stores just in-frame clones and leaves some out. The data hold around 88,000 clones, with around 84% observed a single time. Regarding this clone: Its antigen is unknown.

V gene TRBV28 combines with J gene TRBJ2-5, with 10 bases lining up with TRBD1. This receptor was taken from a middle-aged woman in good health and CMV-seropositive. The sample was PBMCs. The CDR3 loop is CASSFGPGTGVETQYF. The CDR3 coding sequence is TGTGCCAGCAGTTTTGGTCCGGGGACAGGGGTAGAGACCCAGTACTTC.